The entry below describes one TCR beta chain. Libraries were prepared by immunoSEQ multiplex PCR; TCRdb keeps only in-frame clonotypes and omits some of them. The sample has about 58,000 clones; about 90% are singletons. This entry comes from a study of OX40 agonist ivuxolimab in advanced cancers. This CDR3 is 12 amino acids long. Trimming shortened V by 0 bases and J by 2 bases, and 2 bases separated the two germline ends. Germline CDR1 and CDR2: SGHTA and FQGNSA. The input for sequencing was CD4+ or CD8+ T cells sorted from blood, taken in a trial of the OX40 agonist ivuxolimab. This TCR was recovered from an adult with an advanced solid tumor such as melanoma, head and neck, liver or kidney cancer. This chain joins TRBV7-2 and TRBJ2-7; no definite D call. The CDR3 nucleotides read TGTGCCAGCAGCTTAGCTCCCTACGAGCAGTACTTC. This codes for CASSLAPYEQYF.